The 5 T cell receptor beta chains in this list originate from one sample, sequenced in a study of regulatory T cells in long-lasting Graves disease. Arm-PCR of CDR3 regions with iRepertoire HTBI primers generated TCR beta libraries. MiXCR, applied by TCRdb to the multiplex PCR reads, yields one record per CDR3 protein. The table lists about 500,000 distinct CDR3 sequences, 15% to 20% of them singletons. The time point is: newly diagnosed GD, antithyroid drugs for less than 3 months. PBMC-derived RNA was used for the TCR library. These same data were also listed under a study on T cells in Graves' hyperthyroidism and ophthalmopathy.

The sequencing used peripheral blood mononuclear cells (PBMCs), collected at new diagnosis, from a patient treated with antithyroid drugs. Receptors were obtained from a man aged 35-49 years with Graves disease.

This clonotype was counted at least ten times. Here the CDR3 reads CASSHRLAGTYNEQFF. The CDR3 DNA sequence: TGTGCCAGCAGCCATAGACTAGCCGGGACCTACAATGAGCAGTTCTTC. V and J are TRBV12-3 or TRBV12-4 and TRBJ2-1, with 7 nucleotides matching TRBD2. V lost 6 bases, J lost 2 bases, and 10 bases stayed unmatched. The CDR3 extends over 16 amino acids.

This chain links TRBV7-9 with TRBJ2-3, with D hard to call. V dropped 6 bases and J dropped 0 bases, with 13 bases sitting between them. Germline assignment: CDR1 SEHNR and CDR2 FQNEAQ (reference sequence). The CDR3 spans 15 residues. CDR3 DNA sequence: TGTGCCAGCAGTCTTGTGCAGGTTAGCACAGATACGCAGTATTTT. This sequence encodes CASSLVQVSTDTQYF.

V gene TRBV29-1 combines with J gene TRBJ1-1; TRBD1 might be the D (5 bases). Trimming shortened V by 8 bases and J by 0 bases, and 13 bases separated the two germline ends. The CDR3 length is 13 residues. Germline V lookup: CDR1 SQVTM, CDR2 ANQGSEA. The CDR3 DNA is TGCAGCCACCGGACGGACATGAACACTGAAGCTTTCTTT. Its translation: CSHRTDMNTEAFF.

In this sample, this clonotype turned up many times. The chain couples TRBV28 to TRBJ1-2; a possible D gene is TRBD1 (5 bases). CDR1 is MDHEN and CDR2 is SYDVKM in the germline V gene. This CDR3 region has 11 residues. Trimming shortened V by 11 bases and J by 6 bases, and 13 bases separated the two germline ends. As DNA, the CDR3 is TGTGCCGCGGGGGGGGGGAATGGCTACACCTTC. Encoded protein: CAAGGGNGYTF.

Regarding this clonotype: Just one base apart from a much larger clone, this may be a read error. V is TRBV2 and J is TRBJ2-7; a weak D match, TRBD2 (7 bases). Germline V gene lookup returns CDR1 SNHLY and CDR2 FYNNEI. This CDR3 region has 13 residues. V was cut by 7 bases and J by 4 bases, with 14 bases left in between. The CDR3 region has the DNA TGTGCCAGCAATGGGGGGGCCGATTACGAGCAGTACTTC. Encoded protein: CASNGGADYEQYF. Filled out from reference TRBV2 and TRBJ2-7, the complete variable domain reads EPEVTQTPSHQVTQMGQEVILRCVPISNHLYFYWYRQILGQKVEFLVSFYNNEISEKSEIFDDQFSVERPDGSNFTLKIRSTKLEDSAMYFCASNGGADYEQYFGPGTRLTVT.